The clone carrying this T cell receptor (beta chain) has more than one count but fewer than ten. The sample belongs to a study of early T cells in non-severe SARS-CoV-2 infection. Germline CDR1 and CDR2: MNHEY and SMNVEV (reference sequence). V was trimmed by 8 bases and J by 8 bases, leaving 22 bases between them. CDR3 length equals 15 residues. MiXCR, applied by TCRdb to the 5' RACE reads, yields one record per CDR3 protein. The sample comprises roughly 81,000 distinct CDR3 sequences, roughly an eighth of which are singletons, and around 2.4% rests with the top ten. This receptor was identified in an adult who was a healthcare worker with PCR-confirmed SARS-CoV-2 infection or an uninfected control (not recorded which). The chain carries TRBV27 and TRBJ2-1; D may be TRBD1 (5 bases). Sequencing was done on a sample of whole blood. The CDR3 DNA reads as TGTGCCAGCTCGATCCCAGGGCTTTACCTCCATGAGCAGTTCTTC. Translation: CASSIPGLYLHEQFF.